A single sample is the source of the 21 T cell receptor beta chains below, sequenced in a study of radiotherapy plus CTLA-4 blockade in lung cancer. TCRdb's copy holds only in-frame clones and misses some; the assay was immunoSEQ multiplex PCR. The sample holds 130,000 or so clones; 70% to 90% are singletons and the top ten take 5.5% to 7%. The specimen was peripheral blood, collected from a patient treated with radiotherapy plus ipilimumab. These receptors originate from a human donor with non-small cell lung cancer that progressed on radiotherapy plus ipilimumab.

The V and J genes are TRBV18 and TRBJ2-2, with D uncertain. Trimming took 6 bases from V and 10 from J, leaving 15 bases between them. There are 13 residues in the CDR3. CDR1 is KGHSH and CDR2 is LQKENI in the germline V gene. CDR3 protein: CASSRQRASELFF. Written as DNA, the CDR3 is TGTGCCAGCTCCCGACAACGGGCGTCGGAGCTGTTTTTT.

The chain is built from TRBV5-6 and TRBJ1-5; 12 nucleotides agree with TRBD1. The CDR3 sequence is 15 residues long. V shed 1 base and J 6 bases; nucleotides not matched to a gene: 2. Germline V gene lookup returns CDR1 SGHDT and CDR2 YYEEEE. The DNA of the CDR3 is TGTGCCAGCAGCTTGTGGGACAGGGGGCTTCAGCCCCAGCATTTT. Translating gives CASSLWDRGLQPQHF.

This clone appeared a single time. The rearrangement uses TRBV4-1 and TRBJ2-1, with TRBD1 matching over 7 bases. The CDR3 runs 15 residues. Germline CDR1 MGHRA, CDR2 YSYEKL. The V gene end was trimmed by 4 bases and the J gene end by 8 bases; junction bases not matched to a gene: 11. The CDR3 region has the DNA TGCGCCAGCAGCCCAATTGACAGGGACCGATATGAGCAGTTCTTC. It is translated as CASSPIDRDRYEQFF.

Only one count was recorded for this clone. The chain couples TRBV30 to TRBJ1-2; 8 nucleotides line up with TRBD1. The junction had 6 bases not matched to a gene; V was cut back by 2 bases and J by 13 bases. CDR3 length: 11 amino acids. Germline CDR1 GTSNPN, CDR2 SVGIG (reference sequence). CDR3 sequence: CAWSRDRHSTF. The CDR3 DNA reads as TGTGCCTGGAGTCGGGACAGGCACTCCACCTTC.

The gene calls are TRBV5-1 and TRBJ1-1, with TRBD1 identical over 7 bases. CDR1 is SGHRS, CDR2 YFSETQ, per germline. The V gene end was trimmed by 3 bases and the J gene end by 4 bases; junction bases not matched to a gene: 6. The CDR3 runs 14 residues. The CDR3 bases are TGCGCCAGCAGCTCCGGGACAGTATCCACTGAAGCTTTCTTT. It is translated as CASSSGTVSTEAFF.

The J gene is TRBJ2-6, the V gene TRBV6-6; D could derive from TRBD1 or TRBD2 (5 bases each). The CDR3 runs to 13 residues. Between the trimmed V and J ends, which lost 7 bases and 4 bases, there was a span of 8 bases. Per the germline V gene, CDR1 is MNHNY and CDR2 is SVGAGI (reference sequence). CDR3 bases: TGTGCCAGCACGGGACGAGGGGCCAACGTCCTGACTTTC. Amino acids: CASTGRGANVLTF.

This clone has a single count. The chain uses TRBV5-1 and TRBJ2-5, with 9 bases aligning to TRBD2. The CDR3 is 15 amino acids. Germline V CDR1 and CDR2: SGHRS, YFSETQ. J gave up 4 bases and V 5 bases, and 9 bases lay outside the gene matches. Here the CDR3 DNA reads TGCGCCAGCAGTCCCATAGCGGGAGTTCTAGAGACCCAGTACTTC. Protein product: CASSPIAGVLETQYF.

The CDR3 here is CASSVYRQGYEQYF. In nucleotides, the CDR3 is TGTGCCAGCAGTGTCTACCGACAGGGCTACGAGCAGTACTTC. V gene TRBV2 combines with J gene TRBJ2-7; TRBD1 aligns across 7 bases. Germline V lookup: CDR1 SNHLY, CDR2 FYNNEI. Trimming at V came to 4 bases and at J to 3 bases, leaving 6 bases not matched to a gene. The CDR3 is made up of 14 amino acids.

This clone was seen just once. This rearrangement joins TRBV6-5 to TRBJ2-7; D unresolved. V shed 4 bases and J shed 3 bases, with 4 bases lying between them. Germline CDR1 and CDR2: MNHEY and SVGAGI. This CDR3 contains 11 residues. For the CDR3, the DNA is TGTGCCAGCAGTTCTATCTACGAGCAGTACTTC. Protein sequence: CASSSIYEQYF.

The chain couples TRBV18 to TRBJ2-5; D unclear. Trimming stripped 1 base from V and 2 bases from J, with 8 bases between. CDR1 KGHSH and CDR2 LQKENI come from the germline V gene. The CDR3 length is 14 residues. CDR3 DNA sequence: TGTGCCAGCTCACCACTTTCCGGACAAGAGACCCAGTACTTC. Residues: CASSPLSGQETQYF. Supplemented by reference TRBV18 and TRBJ2-5, the full variable domain reads NAGVMQNPRHLVRRRGQEARLRCSPMKGHSHVYWYRQLPEEGLKFMVYLQKENIIDESGMPKERFSAEFPKEGPSILRIQQVVRGDSAAYFCASSPLSGQETQYFGPGTRLLVL.

V usage is TRBV6-5 and J usage is TRBJ1-1, with 8 bases fitting TRBD1. The J segment lost 5 bases and the V segment lost 3 bases, leaving 8 bases of the junction unmatched. CDR1 and CDR2 (germline): MNHEY, SVGAGI. The CDR3 extends over 15 amino acids. CDR3 protein: CASSYETGAVTEAFF. DNA for the CDR3: TGTGCCAGCAGTTATGAGACAGGGGCGGTAACTGAAGCTTTCTTT.

Here the CDR3 reads CASSYGSTSGYTGELFF. The CDR3 DNA reads as TGCGCCAGCAGCTATGGGTCGACTAGCGGCTACACCGGGGAGCTGTTTTTT. This chain links TRBV5-1 with TRBJ2-2; 9 bases line up with TRBD2. Looked up from germline, CDR1 is SGHRS and CDR2 is YFSETQ. The CDR3 covers 17 residues. J was trimmed by 3 bases and V by 3 bases; bases with no gene match: 9.

The chain is built from TRBV2 and TRBJ2-1, with a possible D match to TRBD2 (5 bases). Germline lookup yields CDR1 SNHLY and CDR2 FYNNEI. V lost 4 bases, J lost 6 bases, and 10 bases lay in between. The CDR3 runs 13 residues. This CDR3 reads CASSGQRVNEQFF. The CDR3 DNA is TGTGCCAGCAGTGGGCAGAGGGTCAATGAGCAGTTCTTC.

The V gene is TRBV7-3, the J gene TRBJ2-3; no firm D call. This CDR3 comprises 13 residues. Trimming took off 2 bases at V and 4 bases at J, with 7 bases between the two ends. CDR1 is SGHTA, CDR2 FQGTGA, per germline. The CDR3 DNA reads TGTGCCAGCAGCTTAGGTCAGGCAGATACGCAGTATTTT. This encodes CASSLGQADTQYF. The whole variable domain, remainder taken from reference TRBV7-3 and TRBJ2-3, is GAGVSQTPSNKVTEKGKYVELRCDPISGHTALYWYRQSLGQGPEFLIYFQGTGAADDSGLPNDRFFAVRPEGSVSTLKIQRTERGDSAVYLCASSLGQADTQYFGPGTRLTVL.

The chain carries TRBV2 and TRBJ2-4; 12 nucleotides align to TRBD1. Germline V gene lookup returns CDR1 SNHLY and CDR2 FYNNEI. The CDR3 is 16 residues long. The CDR3 spells CAIRSGTGGSKNIQYF. CDR3 nucleotide sequence: TGTGCGATACGATCCGGGACAGGGGGCAGCAAAAACATTCAGTACTTC.

The rearrangement uses TRBV10-3 and TRBJ2-1; tentatively, D is TRBD1 or TRBD2 (5 bases each). The germline V and J ends were trimmed by 0 bases and 8 bases, with 11 bases remaining between them. This CDR3 region has 14 residues. Per germline, CDR1 ENHRY and CDR2 SYGVKD. The CDR3 region is CAISESDGTDEQFF. The CDR3 DNA reads TGTGCCATCAGTGAGTCAGACGGGACGGATGAGCAGTTCTTC.

This sequence joins TRBV19 and TRBJ1-4, with D perhaps TRBD1 (6 bases). In germline, CDR1 is LNHDA, CDR2 SQIVND (reference sequence). The CDR3 has 14 amino acids. V was trimmed by 7 bases and J by 4 bases, leaving 13 bases between them. The CDR3 here is CASKARGYNEKLFF. The CDR3 bases are TGTGCCAGTAAGGCCAGGGGCTATAATGAAAAACTGTTTTTT.

This clone occurred once. The rearrangement links TRBV29-1 to TRBJ2-7, with a possible D match to TRBD2 (5 bases). V was cut by 6 bases and J by 6 bases, with 21 bases left in between. The CDR3 consists of 14 residues. The germline gives CDR1 SQVTM, CDR2 ANQGSEA. The CDR3 coding sequence is TGCAGCGTACACTCGGACTTCCCGCACCTCGAGCAGTACTTC. The encoded protein is CSVHSDFPHLEQYF.

This chain links TRBV4-1 with TRBJ2-1; D may match TRBD1 or TRBD2 (5 bases each). This CDR3 region has 13 residues. Germline loops: CDR1 MGHRA, CDR2 YSYEKL. Trimming left V 0 bases short and J 13 bases short, with 13 bases between. CDR3 in amino acids: CASSQDERGNQFF. The CDR3 coding sequence is TGCGCCAGCAGCCAAGACGAGAGGGGTAATCAGTTCTTC.

This chain uses TRBV12-5 with TRBJ1-5, with D unresolved. The CDR3 covers 15 residues. V was trimmed by 4 bases and J by 2 bases, leaving 12 bases between them. Germline V gives CDR1 LGHNT, CDR2 FRNRAP. As DNA, the CDR3 is TGTGCTAGTGGTTCCGGAGAAAGGGGCAATCAGCCCCAGCATTTT. Its translation: CASGSGERGNQPQHF.

This sequence joins TRBV7-3 and TRBJ2-2; 8 nucleotides align to TRBD2. V shed 6 bases, J shed 2 bases, and the junction held 8 bases outside the gene matches. Looked up from germline, CDR1 is SGHTA and CDR2 is FQGTGA. The CDR3 consists of 16 residues. The CDR3 loop is CASRLGGRSNTGELFF. CDR3 nucleotide sequence: TGTGCCAGCAGGCTGGGCGGGAGGTCCAACACCGGGGAGCTGTTTTTT.